Following are 22 T cell receptor beta chains from one sample sequenced in a study of long-term antiretroviral therapy in people with HIV. Version v3.0 of the immunoSEQ assay ran at survey level. The method was immunoSEQ multiplex PCR; TCRdb's version includes in-frame clones alone and lacks a portion of them. This table holds about 35,000 clones, 82% found once. Sequenced here: unsorted PBMCs, sampled 0.3 years after starting antiretroviral therapy. All receptors come from a man between 18 and 35 years old with HIV.

V and J are TRBV6-5 and TRBJ2-7; 7 bases are a match to TRBD2. The CDR3 is 16 residues long. CDR1 and CDR2 (germline): MNHEY, SVGAGI. V was pared by 4 bases and J by 3 bases, with 12 bases of the junction left unmatched. CDR3 nucleotide sequence: TGTGCCAGCAGTTCCCTATCTAAGCGGGGTAACTACGAGCAGTACTTC. This translates into CASSSLSKRGNYEQYF.

This clone was detected a few times. The CDR3 nucleotides read TGCGCCAGCAAGTCCCACCAGGGAACTGAAGCTTTCTTT. Protein product: CASKSHQGTEAFF. The chain has TRBV10-1 and TRBJ1-1; possible D gene TRBD1, 5 bases. Germline V gene lookup returns CDR1 WNHNN and CDR2 SYGVQD (reference sequence). The CDR3 contains 13 residues. V shed 7 bases and J shed 5 bases, with 14 bases lying between them.

CDR3 sequence (DNA): TGTGCCAGCAGTGCCGGGACAGGGCGGAATGAGCAGTTCTTC. It encodes CASSAGTGRNEQFF. The V call is TRBV2, the J call TRBJ2-1, with 9 bases that match TRBD1. The CDR3 covers 14 residues. The germline V gene encodes CDR1 SNHLY and CDR2 FYNNEI. Trimming took 4 bases from V and 7 from J; bases not matched to a gene: 5.

V is TRBV7-3 and J is TRBJ2-1, with TRBD2 matching over 8 bases. The CDR3 sequence is 15 residues long. V gave up 4 bases and J gave up 8 bases; unmatched junction bases: 10. Germline CDR1 reads SGHTA; CDR2 reads FQGTGA. As DNA, the CDR3 is TGTGCCAGCAGCTATGCCGGGACTAGTTTCGATGAGCAGTTCTTC. This encodes CASSYAGTSFDEQFF.

The chain recombines TRBV5-1 with TRBJ1-1, with D possibly TRBD1 on 5 matching bases. V was shortened by 2 bases and J by 2 bases, with 10 bases between the two germline ends. The CDR3 loop spans 14 amino acids. Germline V lookup: CDR1 SGHRS, CDR2 YFSETQ. The CDR3 protein is CASSFRGDNTEAFF. The CDR3 region has the DNA TGCGCCAGCAGCTTCCGGGGGGATAACACTGAAGCTTTCTTT.

V gene TRBV2 combines with J gene TRBJ2-1; 7 bases align to TRBD1. V lost 4 bases to trimming and J lost 4 bases; unmatched junction nucleotides: 1. The CDR3 covers 13 residues. The germline CDR1 and CDR2 sequences are SNHLY and FYNNEI. The CDR3 here is CASSGTGYNEQFF. As DNA, the CDR3 is TGTGCCAGCAGTGGGACAGGTTACAATGAGCAGTTCTTC.

The V gene is TRBV30, the J gene TRBJ1-5; D remains unclear. Between the trimmed V and J ends, which lost 2 bases and 7 bases, there was a span of 12 bases. In germline, CDR1 is GTSNPN, CDR2 SVGIG (reference sequence). There are 13 residues in the CDR3. This CDR3 is CAWSSLYGQPQHF. The CDR3 DNA is TGTGCCTGGAGTTCGCTGTACGGGCAGCCCCAGCATTTT.

V and J are TRBV30 and TRBJ2-7; 7 nucleotides line up with TRBD1. V lost 6 bases, J lost 4 bases, and 9 bases stayed unmatched. Germline V CDR1 and CDR2: GTSNPN, SVGIG (reference sequence). The length of the CDR3 is 13 residues. The CDR3 reads CACFRDSQYEQYF. The CDR3 DNA reads as TGTGCCTGCTTCCGGGACAGCCAATACGAGCAGTACTTC.

The gene calls are TRBV27 and TRBJ2-3, with TRBD2 matching over 14 bases. This CDR3 has 16 residues. With 5 bases clipped from V and 5 bases from J, the junction kept 6 bases outside the gene matches. CDR1 and CDR2 from the germline V gene are MNHEY and SMNVEV (reference sequence). CDR3 in amino acids: CASSGGLAGAGDTQYF. The CDR3 nucleotides are TGTGCCAGCAGTGGGGGACTAGCGGGAGCCGGAGATACGCAGTATTTT.

This clone appeared once. This chain joins TRBV5-1 and TRBJ2-5; 12 bases map to TRBD2. Germline CDR1 reads SGHRS; CDR2 reads YFSETQ. The CDR3 sequence is 16 residues long. V shed 0 bases, J shed 3 bases, and the junction held 3 bases outside the gene matches. The CDR3 DNA reads TGCGCCAGCAGCTTGGAACTAGCGGGGGGAAAAGAGACCCAGTACTTC. This gives the protein CASSLELAGGKETQYF. The variable domain in full, completed from reference TRBV5-1 and TRBJ2-5, reads KAGVTQTPRYLIKTRGQQVTLSCSPISGHRSVSWYQQTPGQGLQFLFEYFSETQRNKGNFPGRFSGRQFSNSRSEMNVSTLELGDSALYLCASSLELAGGKETQYFGPGTRLLVL.

The chain links TRBV19 to TRBJ2-5; 8 bases fit TRBD2. The CDR3 extends over 14 amino acids. The V gene's germline CDR1 is LNHDA and CDR2 SQIVND (reference sequence). With V trimmed by 7 bases and J by 3 bases, 7 bases remained unmatched. Here the CDR3 DNA reads TGTGCCAGTAAGCGAGCGGGGGTGGAAGAGACCCAGTACTTC. Translation: CASKRAGVEETQYF.

This clone has just a few counts. The chain combines TRBV2 with TRBJ1-2, with a weak D call TRBD1 (6 bases). Trimming removed 10 bases at V and 3 bases at J, with 15 bases between. The germline gives CDR1 SNHLY, CDR2 FYNNEI. The CDR3 runs to 13 residues. The CDR3 protein is CATSTGEDYGYTF. The CDR3 DNA reads TGTGCCACTTCGACAGGCGAGGACTATGGCTACACCTTC.

V usage is TRBV5-8 and J usage is TRBJ1-1, with D possibly matching TRBD1 (5 bases). This CDR3 has 14 amino acids. Trimming cost V 4 bases and J 0 bases, with 10 bases left between them. Germline-derived CDR1 and CDR2 are SGHTS and YDEGEE. The CDR3 DNA is TGTGCCAGCAGCGAGGGACCGATGAACACTGAAGCTTTCTTT. Its protein is CASSEGPMNTEAFF.

This clone was detected only a few times. The gene calls are TRBV5-1 and TRBJ1-5; weak D call: TRBD1 (5 bases). This CDR3 contains 14 residues. Trimming took 9 bases from V and 2 from J, leaving 15 bases between them. Germline CDR1 SGHRS, CDR2 YFSETQ. The CDR3 coding sequence is TGCGCCACCAACTGGGGGAGGGGCAATCAGCCCCAGCATTTT. This translates into CATNWGRGNQPQHF. Variable domain in full (rest from reference TRBV5-1 and TRBJ1-5): KAGVTQTPRYLIKTRGQQVTLSCSPISGHRSVSWYQQTPGQGLQFLFEYFSETQRNKGNFPGRFSGRQFSNSRSEMNVSTLELGDSALYLCATNWGRGNQPQHFGDGTRLSIL.

The genes are TRBV25-1 and TRBJ2-7; 8 bases line up with TRBD1. The ends lost 1 base at V and 2 bases at J; junction bases unmatched: 7. The CDR3 has 16 residues. The V gene's germline CDR1 is MGHDK and CDR2 SYGVNS. This chain's CDR3 is CASSESDRAPPYEQYF. CDR3 coding DNA: TGTGCCAGCAGTGAATCGGACAGGGCCCCTCCCTACGAGCAGTACTTC.

Within the sample, this clone is medium-sized. The chain uses TRBV19 and TRBJ2-1; 7 bases map to TRBD2. J lost 8 bases, V lost 5 bases, and 3 bases had no gene match. The CDR3 consists of 12 residues. The germline V gene encodes CDR1 LNHDA and CDR2 SQIVND (reference sequence). CDR3 loop: CASSWTRHEQFF. In nucleotides, the CDR3 is TGTGCCAGTAGTTGGACTAGACATGAGCAGTTCTTC.

The genes are TRBV29-1 and TRBJ2-1, with D possibly matching TRBD2 (8 bases). CDR1 SQVTM and CDR2 ANQGSEA come from the germline V gene. The CDR3 extends over 16 amino acids. The ends were cut back, 5 bases at V and 2 bases at J, with 19 bases in the middle. CDR3 amino acids: CSVSGGSGTPYNEQFF. The CDR3 bases are TGCAGCGTTTCAGGGGGTAGCGGGACGCCCTACAATGAGCAGTTCTTC.

This clone was seen once. This sequence joins TRBV10-3 and TRBJ2-7; the D gene could be TRBD1 or TRBD2 (5 bases each). Germline assignment: CDR1 ENHRY and CDR2 SYGVKD. With 6 bases removed from V and 5 bases from J, the gap between germline ends came to 8 bases. The CDR3 runs 11 residues. The CDR3, as DNA: TGTGCCATCAGGAGGGACCACGAGCAGTACTTC. The encoded protein is CAIRRDHEQYF.

V is TRBV7-2 and J is TRBJ2-2; 13 positions match TRBD2. After removal of 2 bases from V and 1 base from J, the junction contained 1 base not matched to a gene. There are 17 residues in the CDR3. Germline-derived CDR1 and CDR2 are SGHTA and FQGNSA. Here the CDR3 DNA reads TGTGCCAGCAGCTTACGACTAGCGGGAGGGAACACCGGGGAGCTGTTTTTT. The encoded protein is CASSLRLAGGNTGELFF.

The genes are TRBV7-9 and TRBJ2-5; D may correspond to TRBD1 or TRBD2 (5 bases each). The ends were cut back, 4 bases at V and 1 base at J, with 19 bases in the middle. CDR3 size: 17 residues. CDR1 is SEHNR, CDR2 FQNEAQ, per germline (reference sequence). The CDR3 region is CASSSSSKKRGQETQYF. CDR3 bases: TGTGCCAGCAGCTCTTCCAGTAAAAAGAGGGGCCAAGAGACCCAGTACTTC.

This clone came up a few times. The rearrangement links TRBV11-2 to TRBJ2-1, with D uncertain. The germline V gene encodes CDR1 SGHAT and CDR2 FQNNGV. Trimming stripped 3 bases from V and 4 bases from J, with 4 bases between. There are 12 residues in the CDR3. CDR3 in DNA: TGTGCCAGCAGCTTGGGGTACAATGAGCAGTTCTTC. This gives the protein CASSLGYNEQFF.

The genes are TRBV21-1 and TRBJ2-5; the table's D call, TRBD1, has no DNA check behind it. TRBV21-1 is a pseudogene locus. This CDR3 comprises 14 residues. The CDR3, as DNA: TGTGCCAGCAGCAGTTCCGGACAACAAGAGACCCAGTACTTC. Translation: CASSSSGQQETQYF.